Following are 10 T cell receptor beta chains from one sample sequenced in a study of blood T cell repertoires in COVID-19. The data were produced by immunoSEQ multiplex PCR, yet TCRdb's version contains in-frame clones alone and is incomplete. This table has about 310,000 clones, around 90% appearing once. Sequencing input: PBMCs or T cells enriched from blood (not recorded which). The receptors come from a man aged 60 to 69 who had recovered from COVID-19.

The chain recombines TRBV27 with TRBJ2-1, with 8 positions matching TRBD2. V lost 4 bases and J lost 8; bases outside the gene matches: 10. Germline V gene lookup returns CDR1 MNHEY and CDR2 SMNVEV (reference sequence). This CDR3 comprises 15 residues. The CDR3 bases are TGTGCCAGCAGTTCCCCGGGACTAGTTCTCTATGAGCAGTTCTTC. Amino acid sequence: CASSSPGLVLYEQFF.

This chain connects TRBV18 to TRBJ1-4, with D unclear. Looked up from germline, CDR1 is KGHSH and CDR2 is LQKENI. Trimming stripped 3 bases from V and 0 bases from J, with 5 bases between. There are 14 residues in the CDR3. The CDR3: CASSPVATNEKLFF. CDR3 DNA sequence: TGTGCCAGCTCACCCGTCGCAACTAATGAAAAACTGTTTTTT. Full variable domain (remainder filled in from reference TRBV18 and TRBJ1-4): NAGVMQNPRHLVRRRGQEARLRCSPMKGHSHVYWYRQLPEEGLKFMVYLQKENIIDESGMPKERFSAEFPKEGPSILRIQQVVRGDSAAYFCASSPVATNEKLFFGSGTQLSVL.

The chain links TRBV2 to TRBJ2-1; 10 bases line up with TRBD2. V gave up 6 bases and J gave up 9 bases; unmatched junction bases: 11. Germline values: CDR1 SNHLY, CDR2 FYNNEI. The CDR3 runs to 15 residues. CDR3 loop: CASRESGRASREQFF. CDR3 nucleotides: TGTGCCAGCAGAGAAAGCGGGAGGGCCTCACGTGAGCAGTTCTTC.

The chain uses TRBV28 and TRBJ1-6; unclear D gene. CDR1 and CDR2 (germline): MDHEN, SYDVKM. Between the trimmed V and J ends, which lost 5 bases and 8 bases, there was a span of 16 bases. The CDR3 runs 15 residues. The CDR3 sequence is CASSPIADTDSPLHF. As DNA, the CDR3 is TGTGCCAGCAGTCCGATCGCGGATACGGATTCACCCCTCCACTTT.

The genes are TRBV5-4 and TRBJ2-7, with 7 bases fitting TRBD1. The CDR3 is 17 residues long. The V segment lost 0 bases and the J segment 2 bases; nucleotides outside the gene matches: 11. Germline assignment: CDR1 SGHNT and CDR2 YYREEE (reference sequence). The CDR3 loop reads CASSLGQGVGYTYEQYF. CDR3 nucleotide sequence: TGTGCCAGCAGCTTGGGACAGGGAGTTGGGTATACCTACGAGCAGTACTTC.

The chain has TRBV5-1 and TRBJ2-3; TRBD1 aligns across 10 bases. The CDR3 loop spans 15 amino acids. Germline loops: CDR1 SGHRS, CDR2 YFSETQ. Unmatched junction bases numbered 2, after V lost 4 bases and J lost 0 bases. The CDR3 bases are TGCGCCAGCAGCACGACAGGGGGCAGCACAGATACGCAGTATTTT. Protein sequence: CASSTTGGSTDTQYF.

The V and J genes are TRBV28 and TRBJ2-1; TRBD2 is a possible D gene (6 bases). Trimming cost V 3 bases and J 0 bases, with 12 bases left between them. The V gene's germline CDR1 is MDHEN and CDR2 SYDVKM. The CDR3 has 16 residues. This CDR3 is CASSFFGRRSYNEQFF. The CDR3 DNA follows: TGTGCCAGCAGTTTTTTCGGGAGACGCTCCTACAATGAGCAGTTCTTC.

CDR3 sequence reads: CSTAPGNLRDTQYF. The DNA for the CDR3 is TGCAGCACTGCACCAGGGAACCTTCGGGATACGCAGTATTTT. The chain recombines TRBV29-1 with TRBJ2-3; possible D gene TRBD1, 5 bases. CDR3 length equals 14 residues. Germline CDR1 reads SQVTM; CDR2 reads ANQGSEA. The V end was cut by 8 bases, the J end by 6 bases, with 21 bases between.

The rearrangement uses TRBV7-9 and TRBJ2-1; D possibly corresponds to TRBD2 (5 bases). CDR3 size: 14 residues. Germline V gene data show CDR1 as SEHNR and CDR2 as FQNEAQ (reference sequence). The V end was cut by 3 bases, the J end by 12 bases, with 18 bases between. CDR3 DNA: TGTGCCAGCAGCTTGGCTGAGGGTGCCGGGTGGCAGTTCTTC. Translated: CASSLAEGAGWQFF.

This clone was recorded once. V usage is TRBV7-9 and J usage is TRBJ2-3, with D uncertain. V was pared by 5 bases and J by 5 bases, with 8 bases between. This CDR3 contains 12 residues. Per germline, CDR1 SEHNR and CDR2 FQNEAQ (reference sequence). The CDR3 loop is CASSQNGDTQYF. For the CDR3, the DNA is TGTGCCAGCAGCCAAAACGGAGATACGCAGTATTTT.